This T cell receptor beta chain came from a study of T cells in Graves' hyperthyroidism and ophthalmopathy. Germline CDR1 reads SGHVS; CDR2 reads FQNEAQ. This CDR3 is built from 18 residues. V trimming: 0 bases; J trimming: 2 bases; junction bases outside the gene matches: 9. Graves' hyperthyroidism was deemed stable given no ophthalmopathy progression within 18 months. Disease duration under 2 months; hyperthyroidism patients were aged 18 to 65. Patients showing uncontrolled infection, other autoimmune disease, pregnancy or lactation were ineligible. TCR beta CDR3 sequences were amplified from RNA transcripts. Carried out on the TCR CDR3, a first-round RT-PCR used the HTBI primer set. TCRdb recomputed calls from the multiplex PCR reads with MiXCR, one row per CDR3 protein. The data contain fewer than 650,000 distinct CDR3 sequences, around 13% of them singletons.

The source is a woman in her 40s with Graves' hyperthyroidism. The chain employs TRBV7-8 and TRBJ2-2; 7 bases agree with TRBD1. Source material: blood. The CDR3 spells CASSLARAGTANTGELFF. The CDR3 nucleotides read TGTGCCAGCAGCTTAGCGCGGGCAGGGACAGCTAACACCGGGGAGCTGTTTTTT.